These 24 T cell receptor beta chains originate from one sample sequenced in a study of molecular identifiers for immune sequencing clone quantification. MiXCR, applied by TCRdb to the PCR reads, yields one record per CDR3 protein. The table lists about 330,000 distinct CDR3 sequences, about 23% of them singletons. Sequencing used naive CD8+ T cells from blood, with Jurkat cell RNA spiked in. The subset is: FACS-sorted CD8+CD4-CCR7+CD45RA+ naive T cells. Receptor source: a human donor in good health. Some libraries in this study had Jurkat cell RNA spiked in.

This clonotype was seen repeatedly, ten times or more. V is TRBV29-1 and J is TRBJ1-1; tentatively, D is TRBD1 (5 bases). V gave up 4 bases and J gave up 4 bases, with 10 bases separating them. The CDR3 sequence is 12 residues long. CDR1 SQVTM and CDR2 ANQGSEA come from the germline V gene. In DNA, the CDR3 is TGCAGCGTTGTAGGGGAGACCACTGAAGCTTTCTTT. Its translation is CSVVGETTEAFF.

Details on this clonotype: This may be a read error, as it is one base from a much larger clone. The CDR3 region is CASSPFRQETQHF. The CDR3 nucleotides read TGTGCCAGCAGCCCCTTCCGCCAAGAGACCCAGCACTTC. The genes are TRBV28 and TRBJ2-5, with D unclear. The CDR3 runs 13 residues. The germline CDR1 and CDR2 sequences are MDHEN and SYDVKM. Complete variable domain (other parts from reference TRBV28 and TRBJ2-5): DVKVTQSSRYLVKRTGEKVFLECVQDMDHENMFWYRQDPGLGLRLIYFSYDVKMKEKGDIPEGYSVSREKKERFSLILESASTNQTSMYLCASSPFRQETQHFGPGTRLLVL.

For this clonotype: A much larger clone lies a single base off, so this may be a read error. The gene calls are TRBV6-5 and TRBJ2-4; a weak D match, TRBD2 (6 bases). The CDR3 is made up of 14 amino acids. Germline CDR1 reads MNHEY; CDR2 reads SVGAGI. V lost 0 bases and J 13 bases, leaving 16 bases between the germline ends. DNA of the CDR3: TGTGCCAGCAGTTACTCCGGGGGTCCGATCGGACAGTACTTC. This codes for CASSYSGGPIGQYF.

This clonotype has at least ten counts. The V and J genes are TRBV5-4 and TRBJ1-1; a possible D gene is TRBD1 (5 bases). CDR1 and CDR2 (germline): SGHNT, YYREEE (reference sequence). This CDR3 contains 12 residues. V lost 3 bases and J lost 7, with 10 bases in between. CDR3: CASSWDGIEAFF. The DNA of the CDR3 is TGTGCCAGCAGCTGGGACGGAATTGAAGCTTTCTTT.

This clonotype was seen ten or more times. Here the CDR3 DNA reads TGTGCCAGCAGTCTACAGGGGGCGATGGGAGATACGCAGTATTTT. Translation gives CASSLQGAMGDTQYF. V gene TRBV9 combines with J gene TRBJ2-3; TRBD1 aligns across 9 bases. The CDR3 has 15 amino acids. Trimming took 5 bases from V and 5 from J; bases not matched to a gene: 9. Germline CDR1 and CDR2: SGDLS and YYNGEE.

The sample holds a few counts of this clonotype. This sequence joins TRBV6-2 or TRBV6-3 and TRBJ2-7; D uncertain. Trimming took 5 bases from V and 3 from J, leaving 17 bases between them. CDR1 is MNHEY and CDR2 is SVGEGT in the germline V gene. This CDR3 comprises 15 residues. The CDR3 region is CASSPGSSRIYEQYF. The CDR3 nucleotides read TGTGCCAGCAGTCCAGGTAGTAGCCGTATCTACGAGCAGTACTTC.

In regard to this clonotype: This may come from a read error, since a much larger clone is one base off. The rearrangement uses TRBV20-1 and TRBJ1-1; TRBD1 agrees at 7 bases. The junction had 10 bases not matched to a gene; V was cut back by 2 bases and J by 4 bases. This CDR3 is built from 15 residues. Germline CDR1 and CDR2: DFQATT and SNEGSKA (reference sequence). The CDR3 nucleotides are TGCAGTGCTAGACCCTCCGGGTCAGGGGGCACTGAAGCTTTCTTT. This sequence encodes CSARPSGSGGTEAFF.

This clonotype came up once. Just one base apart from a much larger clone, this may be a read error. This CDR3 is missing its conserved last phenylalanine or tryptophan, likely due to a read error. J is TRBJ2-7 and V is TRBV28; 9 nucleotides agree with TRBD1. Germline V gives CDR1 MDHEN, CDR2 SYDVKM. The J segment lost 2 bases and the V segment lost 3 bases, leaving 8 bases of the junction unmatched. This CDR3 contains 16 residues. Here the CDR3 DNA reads TGTGCCAGCAGTTTGAGTTTTTGGGACAGGGCCTACGAGCAGTACTCC. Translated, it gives CASSLSFWDRAYEQYS.

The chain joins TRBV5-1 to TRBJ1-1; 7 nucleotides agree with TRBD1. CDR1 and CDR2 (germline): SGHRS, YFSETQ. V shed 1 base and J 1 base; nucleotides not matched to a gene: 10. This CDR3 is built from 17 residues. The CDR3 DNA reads TGCGCCAGCAGCTTGTACAGGGGCGGCCGATCGAACACTGAAGCTTTCTTT. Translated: CASSLYRGGRSNTEAFF.

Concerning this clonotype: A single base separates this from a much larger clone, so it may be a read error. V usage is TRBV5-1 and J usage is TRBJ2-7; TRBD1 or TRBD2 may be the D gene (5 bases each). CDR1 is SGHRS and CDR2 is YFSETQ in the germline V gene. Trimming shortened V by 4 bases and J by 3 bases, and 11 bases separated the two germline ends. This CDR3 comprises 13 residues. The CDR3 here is CASSRDGIYEQYF. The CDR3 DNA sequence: TGCGCCAGCAGCCGGGACGGGATCTACGAGCAGTACTTC.

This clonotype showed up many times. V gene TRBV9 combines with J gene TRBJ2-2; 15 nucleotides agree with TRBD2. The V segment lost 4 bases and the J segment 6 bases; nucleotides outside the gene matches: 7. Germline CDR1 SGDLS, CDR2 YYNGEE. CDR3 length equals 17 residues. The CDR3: CASSTGLAGGLSGELFF. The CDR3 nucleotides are TGTGCCAGCAGCACGGGACTAGCGGGAGGTTTATCCGGGGAGCTGTTTTTT.

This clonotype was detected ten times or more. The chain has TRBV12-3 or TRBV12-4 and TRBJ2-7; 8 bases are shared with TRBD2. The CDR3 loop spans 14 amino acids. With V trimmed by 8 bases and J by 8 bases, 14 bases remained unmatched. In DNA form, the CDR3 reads TGTGCCAGCTCCTCGGGAGGGGGGGAGTTTCAGCAGTACTTC. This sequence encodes CASSSGGGEFQQYF.

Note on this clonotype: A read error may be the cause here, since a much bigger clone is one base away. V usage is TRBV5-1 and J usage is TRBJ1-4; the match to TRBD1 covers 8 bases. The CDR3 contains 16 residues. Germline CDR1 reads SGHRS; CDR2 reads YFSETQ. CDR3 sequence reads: CASSLASGGPNEKPFF. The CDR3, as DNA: TGCGCCAGCAGCTTGGCCTCAGGGGGCCCTAATGAAAAACCGTTTTTT.

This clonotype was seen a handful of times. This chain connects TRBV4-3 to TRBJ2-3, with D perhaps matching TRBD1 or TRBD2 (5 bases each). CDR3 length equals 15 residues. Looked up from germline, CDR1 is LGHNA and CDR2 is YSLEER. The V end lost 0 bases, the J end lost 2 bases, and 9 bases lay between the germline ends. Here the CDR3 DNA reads TGCGCCAGCAGCCAAGATGGGGGTGACACAGATACGCAGTATTTT. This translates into CASSQDGGDTDTQYF.

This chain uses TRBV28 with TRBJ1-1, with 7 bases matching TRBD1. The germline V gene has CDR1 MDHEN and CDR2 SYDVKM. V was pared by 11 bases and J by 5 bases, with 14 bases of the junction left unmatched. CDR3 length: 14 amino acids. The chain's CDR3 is CAGKPRGDLTEAFF. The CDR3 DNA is TGTGCCGGCAAACCCAGGGGGGATTTAACTGAAGCTTTCTTT.

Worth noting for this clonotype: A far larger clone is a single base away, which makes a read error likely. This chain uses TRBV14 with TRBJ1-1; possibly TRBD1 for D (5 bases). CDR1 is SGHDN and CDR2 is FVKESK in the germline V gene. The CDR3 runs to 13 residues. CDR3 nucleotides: TGTGACAGCAGCCCGGGGCTTAACACTGAAGCTTTCTTT. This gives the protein CDSSPGLNTEAFF.

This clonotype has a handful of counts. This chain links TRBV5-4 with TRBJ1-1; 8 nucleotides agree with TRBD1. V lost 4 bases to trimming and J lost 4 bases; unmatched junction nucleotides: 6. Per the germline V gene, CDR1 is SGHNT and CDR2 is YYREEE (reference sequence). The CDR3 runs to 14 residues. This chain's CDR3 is CASSAQGESTEAFF. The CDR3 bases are TGTGCCAGCAGCGCACAGGGGGAGAGCACTGAAGCTTTCTTT.

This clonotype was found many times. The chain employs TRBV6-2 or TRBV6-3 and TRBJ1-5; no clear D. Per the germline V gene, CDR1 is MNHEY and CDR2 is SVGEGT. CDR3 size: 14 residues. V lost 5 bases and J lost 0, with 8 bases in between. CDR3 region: CASSKPTSNQPQHF. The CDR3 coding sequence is TGTGCCAGCAGTAAACCGACTAGCAATCAGCCCCAGCATTTT.

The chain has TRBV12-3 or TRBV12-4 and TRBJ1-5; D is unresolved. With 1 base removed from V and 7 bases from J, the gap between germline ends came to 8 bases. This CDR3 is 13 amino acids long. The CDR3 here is CASSLEVPQPQHF. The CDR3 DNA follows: TGTGCCAGCAGTTTAGAAGTCCCCCAGCCCCAGCATTTT.

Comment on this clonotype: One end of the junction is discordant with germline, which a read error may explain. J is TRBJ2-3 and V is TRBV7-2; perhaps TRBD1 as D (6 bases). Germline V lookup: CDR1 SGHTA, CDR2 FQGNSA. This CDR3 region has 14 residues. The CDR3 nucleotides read TGTGCCAGCACCACGCCCGGGGACACAGCTACGCAGTATTTT. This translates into CASTTPGDTATQYF.

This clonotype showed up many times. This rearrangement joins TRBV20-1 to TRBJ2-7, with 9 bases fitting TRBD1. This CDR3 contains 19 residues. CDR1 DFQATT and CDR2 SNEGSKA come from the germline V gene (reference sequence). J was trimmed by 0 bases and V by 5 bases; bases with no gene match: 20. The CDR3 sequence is CSAGPHRGRRGVSSYEQYF. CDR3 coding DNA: TGCAGTGCTGGCCCACACAGGGGGCGGAGGGGGGTAAGCTCCTACGAGCAGTACTTC.

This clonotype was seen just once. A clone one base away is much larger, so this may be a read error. CDR3 sequence reads: CTSSSGQGEETQYF. The CDR3 nucleotides are TGTACCAGCAGCTCTGGACAGGGGGAAGAGACCCAGTACTTC. The chain recombines TRBV7-9 with TRBJ2-5; 10 bases are a match to TRBD1. From germline, CDR1 is SEHNR and CDR2 FQNEAQ (reference sequence). CDR3 length: 14 amino acids.

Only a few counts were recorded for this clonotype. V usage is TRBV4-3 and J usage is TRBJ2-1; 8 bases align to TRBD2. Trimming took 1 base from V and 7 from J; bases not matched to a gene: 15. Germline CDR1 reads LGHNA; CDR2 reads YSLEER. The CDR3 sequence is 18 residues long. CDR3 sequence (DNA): TGCGCCAGCAGCCAAGTGTTAGCGGGATTTCGTCCGGGGAATGAGCAGTTCTTC. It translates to CASSQVLAGFRPGNEQFF.

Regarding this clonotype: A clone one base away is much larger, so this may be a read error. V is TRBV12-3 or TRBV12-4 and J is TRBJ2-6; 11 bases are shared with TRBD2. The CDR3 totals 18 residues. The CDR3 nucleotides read TGTGCCAGCAGCTCAGGGACTAGCGGCTCTCCGGGGGCCAACGTCCCGACTTTC. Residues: CASSSGTSGSPGANVPTF.